These T cell receptor beta chains were read from a single sample in a study of Graves' ophthalmopathy and Graves' hyperthyroidism. One entry per CDR3 protein results from TCRdb running MiXCR on the multiplex PCR reads. This sample has about 590,000 distinct CDR3 sequences; about 40% occur once, and the top ten carry about 4.1%. Material for sequencing was peripheral blood or thyroid tissue (not recorded which). All receptors derive from an adult man with Graves' hyperthyroidism. Each CDR3 is given without its conserved first and last residue. D genes are given only for firm matches.

>-|TRBJ2-5|TRBV11-2
ASSSPISTVQETQY
>TRBD1|TRBJ1-2|TRBV13
ASSLSYQGVDINYGYT
>TRBD2|TRBJ2-3|TRBV2
ASMGLAGEPDTQY
>-|TRBJ1-6|TRBV5-1
ASSAGQLLDSPLH
>TRBD1|TRBJ1-1|TRBV10-3
AISESGQGNTEAF
>TRBD1|TRBJ1-5|TRBV5-1
ASSVTGKGNQPQH
>-|TRBJ2-7|TRBV12-3/TRBV12-4
ASSPGAARGEQY
>TRBD1|TRBJ1-4|TRBV2
ASSPGQGVSNEKLF
>-|TRBJ1-1|TRBV10-3
AISESGNTEAF
>-|TRBJ1-2|TRBV27
ASSRVGSYGYT
>-|TRBJ1-3|TRBV12-3/TRBV12-4
ASSLSGGRGNTIY
>TRBD1|TRBJ2-2|TRBV10-3
AITKTGGGTGELF
>-|TRBJ2-2|TRBV5-5
ASSVGRFSGELF
>-|-|TRBV9
ASSVAGSGNEQF
>TRBD1|TRBJ2-2|TRBV7-2
ASRELPAGGANTGELL
>-|TRBJ2-7|TRBV6-1
ASSEAWIYEQY
>-|TRBJ1-5|TRBV10-3
ASSYSVRNQPQH
>TRBD1|TRBJ2-5|TRBV6-1
ASSPSSQWTGQETQY
>-|TRBJ1-1|TRBV7-8
ASSSARPRGAEAF